One T cell receptor (beta chain) is described in this entry. Antigen: not known. The data were obtained in a study of post-analysis software for immune sequencing data. Notes on the study in general: In patients, TRBV5-6, TRBV5-1 and TRBV20-1 belonged to roughly five TRBV segments found more frequently than in controls.

TCR beta cDNA libraries had unique molecular identifiers. TCRdb ran MiXCR on the PCR reads and lists one entry per CDR3 protein. The sample yields about 770,000 distinct CDR3 sequences, 46% seen once. CDR1 is SNHLY, CDR2 FYNNEI, per germline. This CDR3 is 17 amino acids long. With 5 bases removed from V and 5 bases from J, the gap between germline ends came to 21 bases. This clonotype was sampled from a girl between 10 and 17 years old with multiple sclerosis. The sequencing sample was made of blood. The chain couples TRBV2 to TRBJ1-4; TRBD1 might be the D (5 bases). CDR3 sequence reads: CASSTAEDGGGNEKLFF. Here the CDR3 DNA reads TGTGCCAGCAGTACGGCCGAGGACGGGGGAGGGAATGAAAAACTGTTTTTT.